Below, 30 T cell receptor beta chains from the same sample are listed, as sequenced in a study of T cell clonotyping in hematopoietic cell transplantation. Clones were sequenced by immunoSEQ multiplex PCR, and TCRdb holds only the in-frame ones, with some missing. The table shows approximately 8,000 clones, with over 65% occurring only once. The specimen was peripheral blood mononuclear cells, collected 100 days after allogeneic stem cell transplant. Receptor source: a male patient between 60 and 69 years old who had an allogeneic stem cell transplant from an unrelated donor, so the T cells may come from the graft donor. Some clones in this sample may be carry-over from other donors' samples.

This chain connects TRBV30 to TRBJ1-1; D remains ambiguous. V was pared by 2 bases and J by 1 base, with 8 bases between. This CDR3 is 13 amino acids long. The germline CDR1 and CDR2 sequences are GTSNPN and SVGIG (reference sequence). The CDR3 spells CAWSREENTEAFF. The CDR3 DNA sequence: TGTGCCTGGAGTCGCGAGGAGAACACTGAAGCTTTCTTT.

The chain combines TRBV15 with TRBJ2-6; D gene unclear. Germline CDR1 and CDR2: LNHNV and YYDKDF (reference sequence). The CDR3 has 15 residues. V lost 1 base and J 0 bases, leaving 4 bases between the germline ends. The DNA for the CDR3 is TGTGCCACCAGCAGAGCCAACTCTGGGGCCAACGTCCTGACTTTC. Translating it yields CATSRANSGANVLTF. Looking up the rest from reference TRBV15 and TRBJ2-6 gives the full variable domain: DAMVIQNPRYQVTQFGKPVTLSCSQTLNHNVMYWYQQKSSQAPKLLFHYYDKDFNNEADTPDNFQSRRPNTSFCFLDIRSPGLGDTAMYLCATSRANSGANVLTFGAGSRLTVL.

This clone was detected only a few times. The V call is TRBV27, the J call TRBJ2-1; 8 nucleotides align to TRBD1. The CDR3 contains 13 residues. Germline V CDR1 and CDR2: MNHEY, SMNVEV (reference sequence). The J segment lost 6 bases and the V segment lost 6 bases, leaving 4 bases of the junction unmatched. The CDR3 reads CASRTGAINEQFF. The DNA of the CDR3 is TGTGCCAGCAGGACAGGGGCCATCAATGAGCAGTTCTTC.

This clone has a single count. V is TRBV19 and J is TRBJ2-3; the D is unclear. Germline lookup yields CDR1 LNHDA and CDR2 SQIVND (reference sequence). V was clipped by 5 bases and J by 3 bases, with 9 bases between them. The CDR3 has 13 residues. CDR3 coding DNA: TGTGCCAGTAGTTCCGGTCGGACAGATACGCAGTATTTT. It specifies CASSSGRTDTQYF.

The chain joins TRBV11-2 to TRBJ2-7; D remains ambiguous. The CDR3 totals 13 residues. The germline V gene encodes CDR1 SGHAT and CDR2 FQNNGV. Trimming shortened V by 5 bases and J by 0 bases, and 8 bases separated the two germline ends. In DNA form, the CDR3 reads TGTGCCAGCAGCCCAGCGAGCTCCTACGAGCAGTACTTC. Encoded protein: CASSPASSYEQYF.

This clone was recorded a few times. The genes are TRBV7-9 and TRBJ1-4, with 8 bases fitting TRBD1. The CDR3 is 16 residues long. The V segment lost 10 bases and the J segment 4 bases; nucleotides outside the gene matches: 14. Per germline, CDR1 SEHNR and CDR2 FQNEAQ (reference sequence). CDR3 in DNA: TGTGCCACCACCGAGAGGGGACAGGTGGTTAATGAAAAACTGTTTTTT. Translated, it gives CATTERGQVVNEKLFF.

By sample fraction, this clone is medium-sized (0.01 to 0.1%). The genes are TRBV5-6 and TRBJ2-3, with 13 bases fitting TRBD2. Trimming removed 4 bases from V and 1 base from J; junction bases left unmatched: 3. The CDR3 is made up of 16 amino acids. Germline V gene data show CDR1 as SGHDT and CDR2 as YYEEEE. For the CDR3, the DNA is TGTGCCAGCAGCACAGGACTAGCGGGAGGCACAGATACGCAGTATTTT. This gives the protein CASSTGLAGGTDTQYF.

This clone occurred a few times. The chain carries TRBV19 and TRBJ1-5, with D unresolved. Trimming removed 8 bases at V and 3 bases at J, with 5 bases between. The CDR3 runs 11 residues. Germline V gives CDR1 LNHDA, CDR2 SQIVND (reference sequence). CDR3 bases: TGTGCCAGTGGGGACAATCAGCCCCAGCATTTT. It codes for CASGDNQPQHF.

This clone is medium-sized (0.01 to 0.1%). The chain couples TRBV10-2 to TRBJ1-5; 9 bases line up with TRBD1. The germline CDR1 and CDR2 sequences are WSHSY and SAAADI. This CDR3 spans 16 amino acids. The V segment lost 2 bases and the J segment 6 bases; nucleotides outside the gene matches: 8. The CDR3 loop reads CASSEEETGGGQPQHF. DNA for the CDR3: TGCGCCAGCAGTGAGGAAGAGACAGGGGGTGGTCAGCCCCAGCATTTT.

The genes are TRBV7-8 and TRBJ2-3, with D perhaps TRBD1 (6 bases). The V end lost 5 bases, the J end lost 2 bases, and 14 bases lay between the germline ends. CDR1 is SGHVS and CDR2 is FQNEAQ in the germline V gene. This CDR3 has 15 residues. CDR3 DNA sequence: TGTGCCAGCAGCCCCGGAAGGGGGAACACAGATACGCAGTATTTT. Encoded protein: CASSPGRGNTDTQYF.

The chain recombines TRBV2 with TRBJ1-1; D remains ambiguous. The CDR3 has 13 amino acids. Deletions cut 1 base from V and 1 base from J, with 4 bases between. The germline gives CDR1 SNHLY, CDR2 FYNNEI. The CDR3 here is CASSEGWNTEAFF. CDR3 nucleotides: TGTGCCAGCAGTGAAGGTTGGAACACTGAAGCTTTCTTT.

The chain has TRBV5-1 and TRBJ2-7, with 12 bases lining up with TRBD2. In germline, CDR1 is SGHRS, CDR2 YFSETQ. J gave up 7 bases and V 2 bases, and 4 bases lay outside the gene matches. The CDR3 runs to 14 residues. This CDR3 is CASSFGLAGQEQYF. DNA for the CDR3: TGCGCCAGCAGCTTTGGACTAGCGGGGCAAGAGCAGTACTTC. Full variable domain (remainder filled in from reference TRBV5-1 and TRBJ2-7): KAGVTQTPRYLIKTRGQQVTLSCSPISGHRSVSWYQQTPGQGLQFLFEYFSETQRNKGNFPGRFSGRQFSNSRSEMNVSTLELGDSALYLCASSFGLAGQEQYFGPGTRLTVT.

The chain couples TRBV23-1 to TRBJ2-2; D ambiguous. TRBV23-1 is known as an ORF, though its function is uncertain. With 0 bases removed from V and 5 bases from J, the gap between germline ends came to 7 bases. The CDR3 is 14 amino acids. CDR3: CASSQSDVTGELFF. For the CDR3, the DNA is TGCGCCAGCAGTCAATCGGATGTGACCGGGGAGCTGTTTTTT.

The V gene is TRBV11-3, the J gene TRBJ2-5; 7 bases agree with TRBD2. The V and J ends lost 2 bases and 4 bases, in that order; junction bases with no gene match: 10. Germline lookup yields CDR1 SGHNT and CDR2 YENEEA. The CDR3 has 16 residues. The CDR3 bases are TGTGCCAGCAGCTTAAGGAGGTGGGGCGGGGGAGAGACCCAGTACTTC. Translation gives CASSLRRWGGGETQYF.

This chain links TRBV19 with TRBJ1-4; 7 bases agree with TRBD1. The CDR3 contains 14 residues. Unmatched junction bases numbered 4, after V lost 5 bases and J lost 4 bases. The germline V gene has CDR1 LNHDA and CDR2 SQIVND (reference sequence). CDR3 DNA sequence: TGTGCCAGTAGTGCCGGGACAGTTAATGAAAAACTGTTTTTT. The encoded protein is CASSAGTVNEKLFF.

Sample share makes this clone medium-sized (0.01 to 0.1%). CDR3 coding DNA: TGCGCCAGCAGCTCCCAATCCCATATCGACCGGGACAGGGGGCACCACGAGCAGTACTTC. Protein sequence: CASSSQSHIDRDRGHHEQYF. The chain combines TRBV5-1 with TRBJ2-7; 12 bases map to TRBD1. Trimming cost V 3 bases and J 5 bases; bases outside gene matches: 21. Germline CDR1 reads SGHRS; CDR2 reads YFSETQ. The CDR3 runs 20 residues.

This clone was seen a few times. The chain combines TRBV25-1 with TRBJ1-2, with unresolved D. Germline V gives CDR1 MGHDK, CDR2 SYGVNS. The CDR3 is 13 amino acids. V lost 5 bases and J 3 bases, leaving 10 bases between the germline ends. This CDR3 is CASSIGVHYGYTF. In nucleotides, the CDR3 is TGTGCCAGCAGTATCGGGGTTCACTATGGCTACACCTTC.

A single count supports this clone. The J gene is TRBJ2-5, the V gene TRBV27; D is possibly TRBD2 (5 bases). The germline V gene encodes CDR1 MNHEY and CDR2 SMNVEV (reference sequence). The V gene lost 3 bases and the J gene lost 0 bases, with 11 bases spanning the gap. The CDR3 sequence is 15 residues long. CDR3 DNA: TGTGCCAGCAGTTTTTTCGGAGGAAACCAAGAGACCCAGTACTTC. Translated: CASSFFGGNQETQYF.

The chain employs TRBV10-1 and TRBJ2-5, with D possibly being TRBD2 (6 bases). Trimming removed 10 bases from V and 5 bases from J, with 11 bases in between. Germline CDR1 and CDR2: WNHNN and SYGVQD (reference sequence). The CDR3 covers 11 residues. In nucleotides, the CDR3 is TGCGCCACCGGGGACTCGGAGACCCAGTACTTC. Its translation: CATGDSETQYF.

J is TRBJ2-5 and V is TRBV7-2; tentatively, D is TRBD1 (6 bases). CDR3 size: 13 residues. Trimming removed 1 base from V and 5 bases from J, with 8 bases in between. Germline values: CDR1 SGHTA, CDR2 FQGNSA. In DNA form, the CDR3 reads TGTGCCAGCAGCTTAGACAGGGTTGAGACCCAGTACTTC. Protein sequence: CASSLDRVETQYF.

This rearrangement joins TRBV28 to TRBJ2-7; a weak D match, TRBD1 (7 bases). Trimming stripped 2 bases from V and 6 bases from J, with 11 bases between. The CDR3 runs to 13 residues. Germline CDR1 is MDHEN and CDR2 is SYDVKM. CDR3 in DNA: TGTGCCAGCAGTTTAGGGACAGCGGGCGAGCAGTACTTC. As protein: CASSLGTAGEQYF.

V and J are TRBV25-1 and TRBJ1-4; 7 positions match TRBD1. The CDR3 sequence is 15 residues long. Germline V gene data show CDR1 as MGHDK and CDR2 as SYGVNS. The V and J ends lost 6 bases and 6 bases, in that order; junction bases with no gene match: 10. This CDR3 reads CASSDTGVAYEKLFF. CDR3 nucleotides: TGTGCCAGCAGCGATACAGGGGTTGCATATGAAAAACTGTTTTTT. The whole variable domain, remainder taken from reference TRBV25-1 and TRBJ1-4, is EADIYQTPRYLVIGTGKKITLECSQTMGHDKMYWYQQDPGMELHLIHYSYGVNSTEKGDLSSESTVSRIRTEHFPLTLESARPSHTSQYLCASSDTGVAYEKLFFGSGTQLSVL.

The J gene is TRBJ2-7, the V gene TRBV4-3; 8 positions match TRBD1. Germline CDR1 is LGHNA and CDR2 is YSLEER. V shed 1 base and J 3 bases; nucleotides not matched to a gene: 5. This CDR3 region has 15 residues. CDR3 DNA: TGCGCCAGCAGCCAAGTTGTAGACAGGGGCTACGAGCAGTACTTC. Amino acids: CASSQVVDRGYEQYF.

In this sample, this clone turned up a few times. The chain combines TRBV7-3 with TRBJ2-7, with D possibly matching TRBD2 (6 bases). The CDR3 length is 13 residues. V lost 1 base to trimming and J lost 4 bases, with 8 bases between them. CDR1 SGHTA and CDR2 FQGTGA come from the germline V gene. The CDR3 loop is CASSLMEGYEQYF. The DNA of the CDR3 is TGTGCCAGCAGCTTAATGGAGGGGTACGAGCAGTACTTC.

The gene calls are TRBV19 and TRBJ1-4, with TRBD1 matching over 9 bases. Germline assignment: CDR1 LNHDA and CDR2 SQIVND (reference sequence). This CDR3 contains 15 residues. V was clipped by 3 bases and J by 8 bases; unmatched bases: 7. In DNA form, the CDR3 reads TGTGCCAGTAGTATTCTACAGGGGGCAGCGGAAAAACTGTTTTTT. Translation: CASSILQGAAEKLFF. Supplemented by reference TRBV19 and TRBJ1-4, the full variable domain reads DGGITQSPKYLFRKEGQNVTLSCEQNLNHDAMYWYRQDPGQGLRLIYYSQIVNDFQKGDIAEGYSVSREKKESFPLTVTSAQKNPTAFYLCASSILQGAAEKLFFGSGTQLSVL.

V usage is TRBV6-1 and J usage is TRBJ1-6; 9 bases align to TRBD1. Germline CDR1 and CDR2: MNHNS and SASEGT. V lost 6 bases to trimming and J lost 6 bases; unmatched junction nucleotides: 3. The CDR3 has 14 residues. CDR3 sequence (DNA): TGTGCCAGCAGGGCGGGACAGGGTAATTCACCCCTCCACTTT. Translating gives CASRAGQGNSPLHF.

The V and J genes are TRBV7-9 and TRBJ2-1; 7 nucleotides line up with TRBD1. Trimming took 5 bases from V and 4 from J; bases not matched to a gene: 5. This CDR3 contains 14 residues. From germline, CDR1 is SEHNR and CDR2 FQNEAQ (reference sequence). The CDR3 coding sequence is TGTGCCAGCAGCGAGGGACAGATGTACAATGAGCAGTTCTTC. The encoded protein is CASSEGQMYNEQFF.

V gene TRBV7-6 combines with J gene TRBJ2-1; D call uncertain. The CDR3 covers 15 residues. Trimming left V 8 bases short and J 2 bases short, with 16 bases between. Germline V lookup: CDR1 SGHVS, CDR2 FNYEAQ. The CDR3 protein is CASAHEAVAYNEQFF. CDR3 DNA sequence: TGTGCCAGCGCCCATGAAGCAGTAGCCTACAATGAGCAGTTCTTC.

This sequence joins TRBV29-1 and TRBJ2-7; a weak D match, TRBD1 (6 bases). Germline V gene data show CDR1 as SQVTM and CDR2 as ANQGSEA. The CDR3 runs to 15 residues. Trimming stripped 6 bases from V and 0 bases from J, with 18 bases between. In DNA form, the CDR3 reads TGCAGCGTCCAAACCGGGACATGGGGCTCCTACGAGCAGTACTTC. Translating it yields CSVQTGTWGSYEQYF.

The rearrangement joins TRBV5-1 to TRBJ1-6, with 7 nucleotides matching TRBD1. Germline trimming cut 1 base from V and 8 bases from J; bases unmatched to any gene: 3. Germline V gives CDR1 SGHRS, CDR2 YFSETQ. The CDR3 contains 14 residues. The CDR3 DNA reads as TGCGCCAGCAGCTTGACAGGGGCAGATTCACCCCTCCACTTT. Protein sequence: CASSLTGADSPLHF.